Listed below are T cell receptor beta chains from one sample, sequenced in a study of T-cell reconstitution after alpha-beta-depleted transplantation in children. TCRdb recomputed calls from the PCR reads with MiXCR, one row per CDR3 protein. The sample includes some 500,000 distinct CDR3 sequences, about a sixth of them seen just once. The source was PBMCs from the stem cell graft donor, collected from the stem cell graft. The receptors shown here come from a human donor who donated a stem cell graft to a child with acute lymphoblastic leukemia. The CDR3 runs from the conserved cysteine through the conserved F or W. A D gene is named only where the DNA matches it firmly. Only some rows state a clone size, as once, few, many or a class for expanded clones.

>TRBV6-2/TRBV6-3|.|.|TRBJ2-1
TGTGCCAGCAGGCAAAGGGCTAGCTTCCATGAGCAGTTCTTC
CASRQRASFHEQFF
>TRBV29-1|.|.|TRBJ1-1
TGCAGCGCACTCGGCGGGGGCACTGAAGCTTTCTTT
CSALGGGTEAFF
>TRBV5-6|few|.|TRBJ1-1
TGTGCCAGCAGCAAGGTAGCGGGGTCGCATCACGGTGAAGCTTTCTTT
CASSKVAGSHHGEAFF
>TRBV29-1|few|TRBD2|TRBJ2-1
TGCAGCGATGGGAGGCTAGCGGGTTCCGGATACAATGAGCAGTTCTTC
CSDGRLAGSGYNEQFF
>TRBV7-8|few|.|TRBJ2-5
TGTGCCAGCAGCCCCACGGTGTGGGAGACCCAGTACTTC
CASSPTVWETQYF
>TRBV20-1|.|.|TRBJ2-7
TGCAGTGCTAGCATGGGAGGAGGCGTCTACGAGCAGTACTTC
CSASMGGGVYEQYF
>TRBV5-1|few|.|TRBJ1-1
TGCGCCAGCAGCTTGGGCCGGGTCATAGGGGACACTGAAGCTTTCTTT
CASSLGRVIGDTEAFF
>TRBV7-3|few|.|TRBJ1-4
TGTGCCAGCAGCTTATTCAAGGGCCCAAATGAAAAACTGTTTTTT
CASSLFKGPNEKLFF
>TRBV5-1|.|.|TRBJ2-7
TGCGCCAGCAGCTTGCATCTGGGGGCGGCCTACGAGCAGTACTTC
CASSLHLGAAYEQYF
>TRBV6-1|.|TRBD1|TRBJ1-6
TGTGCCAGCAGCCGAATCCTAACCGGGACAGAAAATAATTCACCCCTCCACTTT
CASSRILTGTENNSPLHF
>TRBV5-1|.|.|TRBJ1-1
TGCGCCAGCAGCCCCCAGGCAGGGTACACTGAAGCTTTCTTT
CASSPQAGYTEAFF
>TRBV28|few|.|TRBJ2-7
TGTGCCAGCAGACGGGACGGCTCCTACGAGCAGTACTTC
CASRRDGSYEQYF
>TRBV28|.|TRBD1|TRBJ2-7
TGTGCCAGCAGTCCGTTCCTCCGCAAGGGGGCCGTTTCCTACGAGCAGTACTTC
CASSPFLRKGAVSYEQYF
>TRBV5-6|.|.|TRBJ1-5
TGTGCCAGCAGCGAGGGGGGGAACAATCAGCCCCAGCATTTT
CASSEGGNNQPQHF
>TRBV7-9|few|.|TRBJ2-7
TGTGCCAGCAGCCCTCCGGGTAAAGGCTACGAGCAGTACTTC
CASSPPGKGYEQYF
>TRBV5-1|.|TRBD2|TRBJ2-1
TGCGCCAGCAGCTTGGCCCCGCCGAGCGGGAGGGATGAGCAGTTCTTC
CASSLAPPSGRDEQFF
>TRBV20-1|.|.|TRBJ2-1
TGCAGTGCTAGAGTTTCTACCGAGCCGGTAGGTGAGCAGTTCTTC
CSARVSTEPVGEQFF
>TRBV20-1|.|.|TRBJ2-1
TGCAGTGCTAGAGTGGAGGCAAGATCCTCCTACAATGAGCAGTTCTTC
CSARVEARSSYNEQFF
>TRBV29-1|few|TRBD1|TRBJ2-5
TGCAGCGTGGGGACAGGGGAAGAGACCCAGTACTTC
CSVGTGEETQYF
>TRBV29-1|few|.|TRBJ1-2
TGCAGCGTTGACTGGGGAAGAGGAGGCTACACCTTC
CSVDWGRGGYTF
>TRBV5-1|.|TRBD2|TRBJ2-7
TGCGCCAGCAGCTCCCTAACTAGCGGGATCTACGAGCAGTACTTC
CASSSLTSGIYEQYF
>TRBV7-2|.|.|TRBJ2-1
TGTGCCAGCAGCTTACGAACGTGGGGCGGAAATGAGCAGTTCTTC
CASSLRTWGGNEQFF